Listed below are T cell receptor beta chains from one sample, sequenced in a study of cytomegalovirus exposure and HLA in healthy donors. The protocol was immunoSEQ multiplex PCR, while the TCRdb copy is restricted to in-frame clones and leaves out a portion. This table has roughly 100,000 clones, almost 80% appearing once. What was sequenced was PBMCs. The receptors come from a man in his 60s in good health and CMV-seropositive. Each CDR3 is given with its conserved first and last residue. Fields, in order: J gene, V gene, clone size, D gene, CDR3 DNA, CDR3 protein. The D gene is left open where the match is weak. Size tells how often a clone was seen (once, few, many) or the class of an expanded clone, and some rows leave it out.

j_call: TRBJ2-5
v_call: TRBV7-2
clone_size: once
d_call: NA
cdr3_nt: TGTGCCAGCAGCTTAGGGACTGCCGGGGAGACCCAGTACTTC
cdr3_aa: CASSLGTAGETQYF

j_call: TRBJ1-2
v_call: TRBV9
clone_size: NA
d_call: TRBD1
cdr3_nt: TGTGCCAGCAGCGGGGGACAGGGGCCGCCCTATGGCTACACCTTC
cdr3_aa: CASSGGQGPPYGYTF

j_call: TRBJ2-7
v_call: TRBV27
clone_size: NA
d_call: NA
cdr3_nt: TGTGCCAGCAGTTTCCAGGGCAGGTACGAGCAGTACTTC
cdr3_aa: CASSFQGRYEQYF

j_call: TRBJ1-2
v_call: TRBV5-1
clone_size: NA
d_call: TRBD1
cdr3_nt: TGCGCCAGCAGCTCCGGACAGGGTGAAGGTGGCTACACCTTC
cdr3_aa: CASSSGQGEGGYTF

j_call: TRBJ2-1
v_call: TRBV7-9
clone_size: NA
d_call: TRBD1
cdr3_nt: TGTGCCAGCAGCTCGGACAGGGTCCCCCACAATGAGCAGTTCTTC
cdr3_aa: CASSSDRVPHNEQFF

j_call: TRBJ1-5
v_call: TRBV18
clone_size: NA
d_call: TRBD1
cdr3_nt: TGTGCCGGCTCACAGGGGGCTAGCAATCAGCCCCAGCATTTT
cdr3_aa: CAGSQGASNQPQHF

j_call: TRBJ2-7
v_call: TRBV7-6
clone_size: NA
d_call: NA
cdr3_nt: TGTGCCAGCAGCCGCGGACAGACCTACGAGCAGTACTTC
cdr3_aa: CASSRGQTYEQYF

j_call: TRBJ1-2
v_call: TRBV9
clone_size: NA
d_call: TRBD1
cdr3_nt: TGTGCCAGCAGCCCACGGACAGGTCTTAACTATGGCTACACCTTC
cdr3_aa: CASSPRTGLNYGYTF

j_call: TRBJ1-4
v_call: TRBV9
clone_size: few
d_call: TRBD1
cdr3_nt: TGTGCCAGCAGCCCCCTCGGACAGGGTGCAACTAATGAAAAACTGTTTTTT
cdr3_aa: CASSPLGQGATNEKLFF

j_call: TRBJ2-5
v_call: TRBV5-1
clone_size: NA
d_call: NA
cdr3_nt: TGCGCCAGCAGCTTAGGGGGGGGAGAGACCCAGTACTTC
cdr3_aa: CASSLGGGETQYF

j_call: TRBJ2-7
v_call: TRBV10-2
clone_size: NA
d_call: TRBD2
cdr3_nt: TGCGCCAGCAGTGAGGGGATAAGCGGGGGGGTCTACGAGCAGTACTTC
cdr3_aa: CASSEGISGGVYEQYF

j_call: TRBJ1-3
v_call: TRBV18
clone_size: NA
d_call: TRBD1
cdr3_nt: TGTGCCAGCTCACCGGGACAGGGTTTGGGAACTGGAAACACCATATATTTT
cdr3_aa: CASSPGQGLGTGNTIYF

j_call: TRBJ2-7
v_call: TRBV6-1
clone_size: NA
d_call: NA
cdr3_nt: TGTGCCAGCACCGAGAGGGTTTACGAGCAGTACTTC
cdr3_aa: CASTERVYEQYF

j_call: TRBJ2-1
v_call: TRBV13
clone_size: NA
d_call: TRBD1
cdr3_nt: TGTGCCAGCACCAAGCGGGACAGGGGGTTATTAGGATCCTACAATGAGCAGTTCTTC
cdr3_aa: CASTKRDRGLLGSYNEQFF

j_call: TRBJ1-2
v_call: TRBV27
clone_size: few
d_call: TRBD1
cdr3_nt: TGTGCCAGCACCATGGGACAGGGAGGTTCGGGCTACACCTTC
cdr3_aa: CASTMGQGGSGYTF

j_call: TRBJ2-3
v_call: TRBV30
clone_size: NA
d_call: NA
cdr3_nt: TGTGCCTGGAGGGCCCGGGGGAAAGGGACAGATACGCAGTATTTT
cdr3_aa: CAWRARGKGTDTQYF

j_call: TRBJ2-4
v_call: TRBV5-5
clone_size: NA
d_call: NA
cdr3_nt: TGTGCCAGCAGCTTGTTTATTGTCGGGGGACAAAACATTCAGTACTTC
cdr3_aa: CASSLFIVGGQNIQYF

j_call: TRBJ2-3
v_call: TRBV7-6
clone_size: NA
d_call: NA
cdr3_nt: TGTGCCAGCAGCCCCTCGTGGAGGCAGGGGATTTATACGCAGTATTTT
cdr3_aa: CASSPSWRQGIYTQYF

j_call: TRBJ2-1
v_call: TRBV5-1
clone_size: NA
d_call: TRBD1
cdr3_nt: TGCGCCAGCAGCCCGGGACAGGGCTACAATGAGCAGTTCTTC
cdr3_aa: CASSPGQGYNEQFF

j_call: TRBJ1-4
v_call: TRBV19
clone_size: NA
d_call: NA
cdr3_nt: TGTGCCAGTAGTTCGGAGCGGCCGACTAATGAAAAACTGTTTTTT
cdr3_aa: CASSSERPTNEKLFF

j_call: TRBJ2-3
v_call: TRBV7-9
clone_size: NA
d_call: NA
cdr3_nt: TGTGCCAGCAGCTTAAAGGACAGTTGGTATTTT
cdr3_aa: CASSLKDSWYF

j_call: TRBJ1-3
v_call: TRBV4-1
clone_size: NA
d_call: TRBD1
cdr3_nt: TGCGCCAGCAGCCAAGCAGGAGGGGGCCTATCTGGAAACACCATATATTTT
cdr3_aa: CASSQAGGGLSGNTIYF

j_call: TRBJ2-7
v_call: TRBV6-6
clone_size: once
d_call: NA
cdr3_nt: TGTGCCAGCAGTTACTTAGGGGGCGAGCAGTACTTC
cdr3_aa: CASSYLGGEQYF